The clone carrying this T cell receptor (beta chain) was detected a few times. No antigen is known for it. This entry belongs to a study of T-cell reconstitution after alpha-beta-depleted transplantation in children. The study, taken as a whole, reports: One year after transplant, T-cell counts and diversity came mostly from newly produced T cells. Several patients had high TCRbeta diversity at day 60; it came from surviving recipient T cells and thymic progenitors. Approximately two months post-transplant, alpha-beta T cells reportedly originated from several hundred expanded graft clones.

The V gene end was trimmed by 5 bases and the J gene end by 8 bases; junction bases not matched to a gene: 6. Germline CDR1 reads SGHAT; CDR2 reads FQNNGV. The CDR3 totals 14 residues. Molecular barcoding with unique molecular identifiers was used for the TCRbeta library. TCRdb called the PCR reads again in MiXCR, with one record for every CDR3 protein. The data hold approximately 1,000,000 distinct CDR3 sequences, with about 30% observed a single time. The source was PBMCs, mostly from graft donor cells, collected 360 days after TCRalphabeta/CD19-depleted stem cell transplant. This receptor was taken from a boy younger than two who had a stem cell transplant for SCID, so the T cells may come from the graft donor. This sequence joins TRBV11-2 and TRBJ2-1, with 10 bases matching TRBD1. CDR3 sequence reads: CASSTGTGAYEQFF. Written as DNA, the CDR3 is TGTGCCAGCAGCACAGGGACAGGGGCCTATGAGCAGTTCTTC.